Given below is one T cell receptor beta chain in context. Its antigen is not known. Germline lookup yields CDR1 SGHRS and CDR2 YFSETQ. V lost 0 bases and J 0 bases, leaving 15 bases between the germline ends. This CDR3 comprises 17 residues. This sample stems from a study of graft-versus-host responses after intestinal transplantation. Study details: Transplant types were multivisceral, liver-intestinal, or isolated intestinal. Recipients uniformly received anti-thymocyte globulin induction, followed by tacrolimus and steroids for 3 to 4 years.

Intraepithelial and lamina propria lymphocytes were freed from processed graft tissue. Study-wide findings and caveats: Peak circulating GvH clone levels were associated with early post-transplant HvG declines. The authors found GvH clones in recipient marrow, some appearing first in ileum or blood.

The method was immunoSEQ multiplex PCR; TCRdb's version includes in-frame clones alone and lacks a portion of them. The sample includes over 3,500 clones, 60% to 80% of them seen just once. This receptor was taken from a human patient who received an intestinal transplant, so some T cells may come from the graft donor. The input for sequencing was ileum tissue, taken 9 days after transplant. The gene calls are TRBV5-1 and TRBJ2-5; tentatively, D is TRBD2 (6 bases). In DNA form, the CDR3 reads TGCGCCAGCAGCTTGGGTTGGATAGCGGCGTACCAAGAGACCCAGTACTTC. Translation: CASSLGWIAAYQETQYF.